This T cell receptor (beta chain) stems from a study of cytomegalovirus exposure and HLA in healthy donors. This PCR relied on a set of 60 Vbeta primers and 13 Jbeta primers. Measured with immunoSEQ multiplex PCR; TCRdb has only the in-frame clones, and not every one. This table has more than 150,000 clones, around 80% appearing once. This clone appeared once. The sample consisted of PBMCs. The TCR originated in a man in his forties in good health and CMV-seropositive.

The CDR3: CASSYSSQAGNQPQHF. CDR3 nucleotides: TGTGCCAGCAGTTACTCGAGCCAGGCCGGCAATCAGCCCCAGCATTTT. The chain joins TRBV6-5 to TRBJ1-5; the D is unclear. Germline CDR1 MNHEY, CDR2 SVGAGI. CDR3 size: 16 residues. Trimming shortened V by 0 bases and J by 2 bases, and 11 bases separated the two germline ends.